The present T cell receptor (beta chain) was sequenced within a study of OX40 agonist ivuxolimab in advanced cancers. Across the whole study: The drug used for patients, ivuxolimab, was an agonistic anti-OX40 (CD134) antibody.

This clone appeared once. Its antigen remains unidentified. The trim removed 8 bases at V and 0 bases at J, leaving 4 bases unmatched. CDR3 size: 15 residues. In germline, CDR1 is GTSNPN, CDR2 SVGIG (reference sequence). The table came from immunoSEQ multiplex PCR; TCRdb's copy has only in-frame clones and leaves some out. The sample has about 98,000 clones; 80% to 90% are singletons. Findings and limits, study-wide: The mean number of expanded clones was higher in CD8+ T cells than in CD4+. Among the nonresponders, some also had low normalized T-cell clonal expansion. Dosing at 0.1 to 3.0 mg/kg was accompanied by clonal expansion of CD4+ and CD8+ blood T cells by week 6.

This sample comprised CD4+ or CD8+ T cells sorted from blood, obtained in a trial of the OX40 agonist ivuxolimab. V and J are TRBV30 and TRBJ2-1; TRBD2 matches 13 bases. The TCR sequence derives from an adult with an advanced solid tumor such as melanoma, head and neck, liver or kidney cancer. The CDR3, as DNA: TGTGCCGGGGGACTAGCGGGAACCTCCTACAATGAGCAGTTCTTC. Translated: CAGGLAGTSYNEQFF.